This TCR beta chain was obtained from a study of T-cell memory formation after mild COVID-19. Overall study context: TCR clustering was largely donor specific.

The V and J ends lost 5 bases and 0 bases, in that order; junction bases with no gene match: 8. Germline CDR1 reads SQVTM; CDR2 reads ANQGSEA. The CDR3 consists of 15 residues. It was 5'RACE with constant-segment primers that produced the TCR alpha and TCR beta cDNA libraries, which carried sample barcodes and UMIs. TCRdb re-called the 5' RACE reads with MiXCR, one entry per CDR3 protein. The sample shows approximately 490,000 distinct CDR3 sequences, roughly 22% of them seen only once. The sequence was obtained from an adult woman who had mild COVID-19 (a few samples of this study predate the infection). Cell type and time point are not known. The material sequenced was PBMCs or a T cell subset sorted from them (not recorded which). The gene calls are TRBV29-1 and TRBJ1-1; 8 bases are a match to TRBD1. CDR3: CSVKGQAGMNTEAFF. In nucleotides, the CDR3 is TGCAGCGTTAAGGGACAGGCGGGAATGAACACTGAAGCTTTCTTT. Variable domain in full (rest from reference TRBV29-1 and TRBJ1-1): SAVISQKPSRDICQRGTSLTIQCQVDSQVTMMFWYRQQPGQSLTLIATANQGSEATYESGFVIDKFPISRPNLTFSTLTVSNMSPEDSSIYLCSVKGQAGMNTEAFFGQGTRLTVV.